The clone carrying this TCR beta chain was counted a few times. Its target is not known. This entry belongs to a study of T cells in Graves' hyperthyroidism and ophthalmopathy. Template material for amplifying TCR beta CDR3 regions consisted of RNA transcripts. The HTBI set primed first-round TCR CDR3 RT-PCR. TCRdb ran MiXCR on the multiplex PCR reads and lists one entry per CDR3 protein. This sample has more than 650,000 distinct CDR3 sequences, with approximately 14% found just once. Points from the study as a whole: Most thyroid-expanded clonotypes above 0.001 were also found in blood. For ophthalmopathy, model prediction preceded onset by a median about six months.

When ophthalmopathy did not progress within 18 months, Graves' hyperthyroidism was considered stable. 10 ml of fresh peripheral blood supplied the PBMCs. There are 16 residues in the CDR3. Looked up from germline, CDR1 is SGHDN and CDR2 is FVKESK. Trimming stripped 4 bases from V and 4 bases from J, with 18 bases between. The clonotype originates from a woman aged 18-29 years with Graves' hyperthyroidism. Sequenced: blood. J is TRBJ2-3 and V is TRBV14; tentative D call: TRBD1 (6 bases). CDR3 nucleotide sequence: TGTGCCAGCAGCCCATTGGGCAGGGGTTTCGCAGATACGCAGTATTTT. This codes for CASSPLGRGFADTQYF.